The 15 T cell receptor beta chains below all came from one sample that was sequenced in a study of tissue T cells after allogeneic stem cell transplantation. This table comes from immunoSEQ multiplex PCR, and its TCRdb copy is limited to in-frame clones, with some not included. Of 7,500 to 8,000 clones in the sample, over 30% were seen once. Noted time point: mouse harvest day 14 after allogeneic transplant. Tail vein injection delivered 10^7 T-cell-depleted bone marrow cells and 10^6 splenic CD5+ T cells. Sequencing input: skin. The receptors originated from a female BALB/c mouse given C57BL/6 T cells with graft-versus-host disease after an allogeneic hematopoietic cell transplant.

Sample share makes this clone medium-sized. All gene names here are mouse names. The read finishes 1 residue shy of the CDR3 end, and the germline J gene is used to complete it. The V gene is TRBV16, the J gene TRBJ2-4; TRBD1 agrees at 12 bases. CDR3 size: 13 residues. Germline V gene data show CDR1 as SGHSA and CDR2 as FRNQAP. V shed 5 bases, J shed 8 bases, and the junction held 2 bases outside the gene matches. CDR3 residues: CASSLGQGATLYF. The DNA read from the CDR3 is TGTGCAAGCAGCCTGGGACAGGGGGCCACCTTGTAC.

This clone has only one observation. Gene names are the mouse ones. The read ends 1 residue early relative to the CDR3; the germline J gene fills the gap. This chain joins TRBV2 and TRBJ1-1; perhaps TRBD1 as D (6 bases). CDR1 and CDR2 from the germline V gene are LGHNA and YSYQKL. The V end lost 1 base, the J end lost 0 bases, and 6 bases lay between the germline ends. The CDR3 has 14 amino acids. The CDR3 is CASSQGTANTEVFF. Partial CDR3 DNA: TGTGCCAGCAGCCAAGGGACAGCAAACACAGAAGTCTTC.

On this clone: The genes and germline here are from mouse. Sequencing ends 1 residue short of the CDR3 end; the germline J gene provides the rest. The chain recombines TRBV26 with TRBJ2-5; 7 nucleotides align to TRBD1. CDR3 length: 14 amino acids. Germline values: CDR1 KGHPV, CDR2 FQNQEV (reference sequence). Unmatched junction bases numbered 1, after V lost 4 bases and J lost 0 bases. CDR3 bases read: TGTGCCAGCAGTCCGACAGGGAACCAAGACACCCAGTAC. Encoded protein: CASSPTGNQDTQY. The whole CDR3 sequence reads CASSPTGNQDTQYF.

A note on this clone: Mouse germline and gene names are used. The CDR3 end lies 1 residue beyond the end of the read and is filled in from the germline J gene. J is TRBJ1-5 and V is TRBV26; no firm D call. This CDR3 contains 12 residues. Germline V gene sequence: CDR1 KGHPV, CDR2 FQNQEV (reference sequence). Trimming left V 3 bases short and J 0 bases short, with 0 bases between. The part of the CDR3 DNA that was read is TGTGCCAGCAGTCTTAACAACCAGGCTCCGCTT. This codes for CASSLNNQAPL. The entire CDR3 reads CASSLNNQAPLF.

As to this clone: Mouse germline and gene names are used. Read coverage stops 1 residue before the CDR3 terminus; the germline J gene supplies the remainder. The gene calls are TRBV26 and TRBJ1-6; no definite D call. TRBJ1-6 is an ORF for which the function is uncertain. The CDR3 is 16 amino acids. CDR1 and CDR2 from the germline V gene are KGHPV and FQNQEV (reference sequence). V lost 0 bases, J lost 0 bases, and 6 bases lay in between. The CDR3 loop is CASSLSRNSYNSPLYF. The covered CDR3 bases are TGTGCCAGCAGTCTGTCGAGGAATTCCTATAATTCGCCCCTCTAC.

In regard to this clone: Here the gene names and germline are mouse. This chain's CDR3 is CASSLEQYF. The DNA read from the CDR3 is TGTGCCAGCAGCCTTGAACAGTAC. This chain joins TRBV26 and TRBJ2-7; D gene ambiguous. The missing CDR3 end, 1 residue past where the read stops, is filled in from the germline J gene. V was trimmed by 6 bases and J by 6 bases, leaving 3 bases between them. The CDR3 consists of 9 residues. CDR1 and CDR2 (germline): KGHPV, FQNQEV (reference sequence). The variable domain in full, with the rest retrieved from reference TRBV26 and TRBJ2-7, is NSKVIQTPRYLVKGQGQKAKMRCIPEKGHPVVFWYQQNKNNEFKFLINFQNQEVLQQIDMTEKRFSAECPSNSPCSLEIQSSEAGDSALYLCASSLEQYFGPGTRLTVL.

This clone was seen more than once but under ten times. Gene names are the mouse ones. The CDR3 end lies 1 residue beyond the end of the read and is filled in from the germline J gene. This chain links TRBV26 with TRBJ1-1; 7 nucleotides line up with TRBD1. The CDR3 covers 13 residues. The germline gives CDR1 KGHPV, CDR2 FQNQEV (reference sequence). V dropped 3 bases and J dropped 3; count of bases not matched to a gene: 1. CDR3 bases read: TGTGCCAGCAGTCTCGGGACAGACACAGAAGTCTTC. It is translated as CASSLGTDTEVF. The CDR3, in full, reads CASSLGTDTEVFF.

A word on this clone: The genes are named according to mouse. Sequencing ends 1 residue short of the CDR3 end; the germline J gene provides the rest. J is TRBJ2-3 and V is TRBV26; 10 bases fit TRBD2. The V segment lost 4 bases and the J segment 3 bases; nucleotides outside the gene matches: 7. There are 16 residues in the CDR3. CDR1 and CDR2 from the germline V gene are KGHPV and FQNQEV (reference sequence). The covered CDR3 bases are TGTGCCAGCAGTCGTCGACTGGGGGGTGCCGCAGAAACGCTGTAT. Protein sequence: CASSRRLGGAAETLY. The whole CDR3 reads CASSRRLGGAAETLYF.

Remarks on this clone: Mouse germline and gene names are used. With the read ending 1 residue before the CDR3 end, the germline J gene is used to fill in that end. V is TRBV12-2 and J is TRBJ2-4; the match to TRBD2 covers 9 bases. The ends lost 4 bases at V and 7 bases at J; junction bases unmatched: 8. CDR3 length: 14 amino acids. Germline CDR1 SGHLS, CDR2 HYDKME. CDR3 bases read: TGTGCCAGCTCCCCGACTGGGGGAGAGTACACCTTGTAC. Translation: CASSPTGGEYTLY. From start to end, the CDR3 is CASSPTGGEYTLYF.

A note on this clone: The gene names here belong to mouse. The CDR3 end is not reached by the read, which stops 1 residue before it; the germline J gene fills it in. The V call is TRBV15, the J call TRBJ2-7, with D perhaps TRBD1 (6 bases). V was cut by 3 bases and J by 2 bases, with 8 bases left in between. The CDR3 extends over 13 amino acids. Germline CDR1 SGHND, CDR2 FRSKSL. Incomplete CDR3 DNA: TGTGCCAGCAGTTTCAGGGGTCCCTATGAACAGTAC. It encodes CASSFRGPYEQY. The entire CDR3 sequence reads CASSFRGPYEQYF.

This clone was detected only a few times. Mouse gene names and germline throughout. CDR3 protein: CASSQDWGVDTQYF. The part of the CDR3 DNA that was read is TGTGCCAGCAGCCAAGACTGGGGGGTGGACACCCAGTAC. This rearrangement joins TRBV5 to TRBJ2-5, with 8 bases lining up with TRBD2. The sequence runs out 1 residue before the end of the CDR3; the remainder is reconstructed from the germline J gene. The CDR3 is made up of 14 amino acids. The trim removed 0 bases at V and 6 bases at J, leaving 2 bases unmatched. The V gene's germline CDR1 is LGHNA and CDR2 YNLKQL (reference sequence).

This clone occurred a few times. Gene names and germline match the mouse. The sequence runs out 1 residue before the end of the CDR3; the remainder is reconstructed from the germline J gene. V and J are TRBV23 and TRBJ2-5; the D call TRBD1 from the table was never checked on the DNA. CDR1 KGHTA and CDR2 FQNQQP come from the germline V gene. The CDR3 has 15 residues. CDR3 DNA, as far as it was read: TGCTCCAGCAGTCAATCGCAGGGGAAACAAGACACCCAGTAC. Amino acids: CSSSQSQGKQDTQY. The entire CDR3 reads CSSSQSQGKQDTQYF.

This clone was counted only a few times. Gene names and germline match the mouse. With the read ending 1 residue before the CDR3 end, the germline J gene is used to fill in that end. V is TRBV23 and J is TRBJ2-2; the table's D call TRBD2 went unverified against the DNA. Germline-derived CDR1 and CDR2 are KGHTA and FQNQQP. The CDR3 has 15 residues. The sequenced part of the CDR3 DNA is TGCTCCAGCAGCTGGGACTGGGGAAACACCGGGCAGCTCTAC. This sequence encodes CSSSWDWGNTGQLY. The complete CDR3 protein is CSSSWDWGNTGQLYF.

This clone turned up a few times. All gene names here are mouse names. The CDR3 end lies 1 residue beyond the end of the read and is filled in from the germline J gene. The chain couples TRBV3 to TRBJ2-7, with 7 positions matching TRBD1. From germline, CDR1 is SNHLY and CDR2 FYNGKV (reference sequence). V was pared by 5 bases and J by 0 bases, with 7 bases of the junction left unmatched. The CDR3 has 15 amino acids. The CDR3 loop is CASSQRQGPSYEQYF. The DNA read from the CDR3 is TGTGCCAGCAGCCAAAGACAGGGCCCCTCCTATGAACAGTAC.

In the case of this clone: The gene names given are mouse names. Read coverage stops 1 residue before the CDR3 terminus; the germline J gene supplies the remainder. The chain couples TRBV3 to TRBJ1-1; no clear D. The CDR3 has 11 residues. Germline CDR1 is SNHLY and CDR2 is FYNGKV (reference sequence). V dropped 7 bases and J dropped 3 bases, with 6 bases sitting between them. Here the CDR3 reads CASKRDTEVFF. The DNA read from the CDR3 is TGTGCCAGCAAACGGGACACAGAAGTCTTC.